A selection of T cell receptor beta chains follows, all from one sample in a study of PD-L1 blockade in urothelial cancer. Profiling relied on immunoSEQ multiplex PCR, and the TCRdb table lists in-frame clones only, not all of them. The sample has roughly 95,000 clones; about nine tenths are singletons. The sample consisted of PBMCs, taken around atezolizumab (anti-PD-L1) treatment. Receptor source: a man in his fifties or sixties with urothelial cancer. The CDR3 runs from the conserved cysteine through the conserved F or W. Each record gives: clone size, J gene, V gene, D gene, CDR3 DNA, CDR3 protein. The D gene is left open where the match is weak. For some rows the clone size is stated as once, few or many, or as a class when expanded; others skip it.

abundance: -; j_gene: TRBJ2-7; v_gene: TRBV13; d_gene: TRBD2; CDR3nt: TGTGCCAGCAGGAAGTTACTAGCGGGAGGCCACGAGCAGTACTTC; CDR3aa: CASRKLLAGGHEQYF
abundance: -; j_gene: TRBJ2-1; v_gene: TRBV7-6; d_gene: TRBD2; CDR3nt: TGTGCCAGCAGCGGGACTAGCGGACACAATGAGCAGTTCTTC; CDR3aa: CASSGTSGHNEQFF
abundance: -; j_gene: TRBJ1-2; v_gene: TRBV9; d_gene: -; CDR3nt: TGTGCCAGCAGCGTAACGGACAGTCCATATGGCTACACCTTC; CDR3aa: CASSVTDSPYGYTF
abundance: -; j_gene: TRBJ1-2; v_gene: TRBV4-3; d_gene: TRBD1; CDR3nt: TGCGCCAGCAGCCAAGATAGGGGGACAGCTAACTTC; CDR3aa: CASSQDRGTANF
abundance: -; j_gene: TRBJ1-1; v_gene: TRBV7-8; d_gene: -; CDR3nt: TGTGCCAGCAGCCAACGATGGGGGGAGAACACTGAAGCTTTCTTT; CDR3aa: CASSQRWGENTEAFF
abundance: -; j_gene: TRBJ2-1; v_gene: TRBV2; d_gene: TRBD1; CDR3nt: TGTGCCAGCAGTGAGGGACAGGGGGGATACAATGAGCAGTTCTTC; CDR3aa: CASSEGQGGYNEQFF
abundance: once; j_gene: TRBJ1-6; v_gene: TRBV27; d_gene: TRBD1; CDR3nt: TGTGCCAGCAGTTTACGGACAGGGGAATCACCCCTCCACTTT; CDR3aa: CASSLRTGESPLHF
abundance: few; j_gene: TRBJ1-2; v_gene: TRBV18; d_gene: -; CDR3nt: TGTGCCAGCTCACCACAGGCCGGGGAGCTAAGTGGCTACACCTTC; CDR3aa: CASSPQAGELSGYTF
abundance: -; j_gene: TRBJ2-5; v_gene: TRBV27; d_gene: -; CDR3nt: TGTGCCAGCAGTTCCCACCTTCGCGTGACCCAGTACTTC; CDR3aa: CASSSHLRVTQYF
abundance: -; j_gene: TRBJ2-7; v_gene: TRBV5-1; d_gene: -; CDR3nt: TGCGCCAGCAGCGCGTCAAACTACGAGCAGTACTTC; CDR3aa: CASSASNYEQYF
abundance: -; j_gene: TRBJ1-1; v_gene: TRBV5-1; d_gene: TRBD1; CDR3nt: TGCGCCAGCAGTACAGGGGGCGTGGGGACTGAAGCTTTCTTT; CDR3aa: CASSTGGVGTEAFF
abundance: -; j_gene: TRBJ2-1; v_gene: TRBV30; d_gene: TRBD2; CDR3nt: TGTGCCTGGAGTTCCTCGACTCGACTAGCCGCTAGCTCCTACAATGAGCAGTTCTTC; CDR3aa: CAWSSSTRLAASSYNEQFF
abundance: -; j_gene: TRBJ1-2; v_gene: TRBV6-5; d_gene: TRBD1; CDR3nt: TGTGCCAGCAGTTACAGCTACAGGGGCGACTATGGCTACACCTTC; CDR3aa: CASSYSYRGDYGYTF
abundance: -; j_gene: TRBJ1-3; v_gene: TRBV18; d_gene: -; CDR3nt: TGTGCCAGCTCACCCCAGATTACCTCTGGAAACACCATATATTTT; CDR3aa: CASSPQITSGNTIYF
abundance: -; j_gene: TRBJ1-4; v_gene: TRBV28; d_gene: -; CDR3nt: TGTGCCAGCAGCACCGGGGGGGGATATGAAAAACTGTTTTTT; CDR3aa: CASSTGGGYEKLFF
abundance: -; j_gene: TRBJ2-3; v_gene: TRBV30; d_gene: -; CDR3nt: TGTGCCTGGAGTGTACAACCAGATACGCAGTATTTT; CDR3aa: CAWSVQPDTQYF
abundance: -; j_gene: TRBJ2-7; v_gene: TRBV4-1; d_gene: TRBD2; CDR3nt: TGCGCCAGCAGCCCCCGGGAGGGTTCCTACGAGCAGTACTTC; CDR3aa: CASSPREGSYEQYF
abundance: -; j_gene: TRBJ2-7; v_gene: TRBV25-1; d_gene: TRBD1; CDR3nt: TGTGCCAGCAGTGACCCCGGGACAGGGGGCGAGCAGTACTTC; CDR3aa: CASSDPGTGGEQYF
abundance: -; j_gene: TRBJ2-5; v_gene: TRBV13; d_gene: -; CDR3nt: TGTGCCAGCAGCTTACGGGTACGAGAGACCCAGTACTTC; CDR3aa: CASSLRVRETQYF
abundance: -; j_gene: TRBJ1-6; v_gene: TRBV9; d_gene: TRBD1; CDR3nt: TGTGCCAGCAGCGGGCGCCGGGACAGGCGGGATAATTCACCCCTCCACTTT; CDR3aa: CASSGRRDRRDNSPLHF
abundance: -; j_gene: TRBJ1-1; v_gene: TRBV7-2; d_gene: -; CDR3nt: TGTGCCAGCAGGTGGACAGAGGAGAATGAAGCTTTCTTT; CDR3aa: CASRWTEENEAFF
abundance: -; j_gene: TRBJ1-3; v_gene: TRBV21-1; d_gene: -; CDR3nt: TGTGCCAGCAGCCGCGGGACGGGCAATACTGGAAACACCATATATTTT; CDR3aa: CASSRGTGNTGNTIYF
abundance: -; j_gene: TRBJ2-5; v_gene: TRBV7-9; d_gene: TRBD1; CDR3nt: TGTGCCAGCAGCTCATCACAGGGGATCCAAGAGACCCAGTACTTC; CDR3aa: CASSSSQGIQETQYF
abundance: -; j_gene: TRBJ2-1; v_gene: TRBV28; d_gene: -; CDR3nt: TGTGCCAGCAGTTTATGGGACAGTAACAATGAGCAGTTCTTC; CDR3aa: CASSLWDSNNEQFF
abundance: -; j_gene: TRBJ2-5; v_gene: TRBV10-3; d_gene: TRBD1; CDR3nt: TGTGCCATTCGACAGGGGGCGGCGGAGACCCAGTACTTC; CDR3aa: CAIRQGAAETQYF
abundance: once; j_gene: TRBJ2-6; v_gene: TRBV4-1; d_gene: TRBD1; CDR3nt: TGCGCCAGCAGCCAAGATAGGGACAGCTCTGGGGCCAACGTCCTGACTTTC; CDR3aa: CASSQDRDSSGANVLTF
abundance: few; j_gene: TRBJ1-2; v_gene: TRBV19; d_gene: -; CDR3nt: TGTGCCAGTAGCCCCACAGACGGGAACCCCTACACCTTC; CDR3aa: CASSPTDGNPYTF
abundance: -; j_gene: TRBJ2-7; v_gene: TRBV15; d_gene: TRBD1; CDR3nt: TGTGCCACCAGCAGGCCTCGGACAGGGGGCGGCGAGCAGTACTTC; CDR3aa: CATSRPRTGGGEQYF
abundance: -; j_gene: TRBJ2-1; v_gene: TRBV28; d_gene: TRBD1; CDR3nt: TGTGCCAGCAGTTCGTTCCGGGACAGGGCCTACAATGAGCAGTTCTTC; CDR3aa: CASSSFRDRAYNEQFF
abundance: -; j_gene: TRBJ2-3; v_gene: TRBV29-1; d_gene: TRBD2; CDR3nt: TGCAGCGTTGAAGGACGTGGGACTAGCGGGAGGTCATCCGATACGCAGTATTTT; CDR3aa: CSVEGRGTSGRSSDTQYF
abundance: once; j_gene: TRBJ2-7; v_gene: TRBV29-1; d_gene: TRBD2; CDR3nt: TGCAGCGTTGTGGTCGGAGCGGGAGCCTACTACGAGCAGTACTTC; CDR3aa: CSVVVGAGAYYEQYF
abundance: -; j_gene: TRBJ1-5; v_gene: TRBV5-8; d_gene: -; CDR3nt: TGTGCCAGCAGCTCCCGTTTTAGGCCCCAGCATTTT; CDR3aa: CASSSRFRPQHF
abundance: -; j_gene: TRBJ2-5; v_gene: TRBV7-2; d_gene: -; CDR3nt: TGTGCCAGCACCCTTATGCCAGTTAAATACGAGACCCAGTACTTC; CDR3aa: CASTLMPVKYETQYF
abundance: -; j_gene: TRBJ2-7; v_gene: TRBV6-1; d_gene: -; CDR3nt: TGTGCCAGCACCGGTCAGGCCGGGGGAGATTACGAGCAGTACTTC; CDR3aa: CASTGQAGGDYEQYF
abundance: -; j_gene: TRBJ2-1; v_gene: TRBV10-3; d_gene: -; CDR3nt: TGTGCCATCAGTGAAAACTTTGAGGGCGGTGAGCAGTTCTTC; CDR3aa: CAISENFEGGEQFF